This T cell receptor (beta chain) emerged from a study of regulatory T cells in long-lasting Graves disease. The study's findings and limits: Persistent Graves' patients showed a TCR diversity that was lower than that of newly diagnosed ones. The number of shared public clonotypes was higher in persistent patients (2,741) than new patients (966).

CDR3-region Arm-PCR and iRepertoire HTBI primers produced the TCR beta libraries. TCRdb recomputed calls from the multiplex PCR reads with MiXCR, one row per CDR3 protein. The sample records around 460,000 distinct CDR3 sequences, approximately 23% being singletons. The V and J ends lost 4 bases and 1 base, in that order; junction bases with no gene match: 8. The CDR3 has 17 residues. Specified time point: persistent/refractory GD, antithyroid drugs over 5 years with positive TRAb. RNA isolated from PBMCs was used to make the TCR library. This clonotype was counted only a few times. Its antigen is unidentified.

V and J are TRBV12-3 or TRBV12-4 and TRBJ2-7, with TRBD2 identical over 12 bases. The sample consisted of peripheral blood mononuclear cells (PBMCs), taken when the disease was refractory, from a patient treated with antithyroid drugs. This clonotype was sampled from a female donor with Graves disease. This CDR3 is CASSSLTSGSRSYEQYF. CDR3 in DNA: TGTGCCAGCAGTTCTCTGACTAGCGGGAGTAGGTCCTACGAGCAGTACTTC.